What follows describes a single TCR beta chain. What it binds is not known. The CDR3 length is 12 residues. CDR1 SEHNR and CDR2 FQNEAQ come from the germline V gene (reference sequence). V was trimmed by 3 bases and J by 5 bases, leaving 7 bases between them. The sample comes from a study of a mutant IDH1 vaccine in newly diagnosed glioma. Libraries were prepared by immunoSEQ multiplex PCR; TCRdb keeps only in-frame clonotypes and omits some of them. The sample gives about 15,000 clones, approximately 90% of which show up once; 7.5% to 9.5% is in the top ten. As to time point: baseline, week 1 (first vaccination visit). As for treatment: pre-vaccination baseline after standard-of-care therapy. The donors had new WHO grade 3 or 4 astrocytomas; these were IDH1-mutant and ATRX-lost. Study results and caveats: There were vaccine-induced immune responses in 85% to 95% of the patients.

The receptor comes from a woman aged 40 to 50 with glioma. Some clones in this sample may be carry-over from other donors' samples. The sample in question was PBMCs, obtained from a glioma patient treated with radiotherapy, temozolomide or both. V usage is TRBV7-9 and J usage is TRBJ2-5; D tentatively reads TRBD1 or TRBD2 (5 bases each). CDR3 DNA sequence: TGTGCCAGCAGCTTTTGGGGGGAGACCCAGTACTTC. Its translation is CASSFWGETQYF. Complete variable domain (other parts from reference TRBV7-9 and TRBJ2-5): DTGVSQNPRHKITKRGQNVTFRCDPISEHNRLYWYRQTLGQGPEFLTYFQNEAQLEKSRLLSDRFSAERPKGSFSTLEIQRTEQGDSAMYLCASSFWGETQYFGPGTRLLVL.